This T cell receptor (beta chain) was sequenced in a study of T-cell reconstitution after alpha-beta-depleted transplantation in children. General study findings and limits: There were reportedly several hundred expanded graft clones from which alpha-beta T cells came about two months after transplant. One year post-transplant, T-cell counts and diversity were largely derived from T cells produced anew. Where some patients showed high TCRbeta diversity at day 60, it came from recipient T cells and thymic progenitors that had survived.

Using unique molecular identifiers, the investigators prepared the TCRbeta library. TCRdb ran MiXCR on the PCR reads and lists one entry per CDR3 protein. The table lists more than 200,000 distinct CDR3 sequences, roughly a sixth of them singletons. CDR3 length: 13 amino acids. Trimming removed 5 bases at V and 3 bases at J, with 7 bases between. This clonotype occurred once. Its antigen remains unidentified. The TCR sequence derives from a male patient between 2 and 15 years old who had a stem cell transplant for acute lymphoblastic leukemia, so the T cells may come from the graft donor. The chain joins TRBV12-3 or TRBV12-4 to TRBJ2-2; D might be TRBD2 (6 bases). The material was PBMCs, mostly from graft donor cells, obtained 360 days after TCRalphabeta/CD19-depleted stem cell transplant. In DNA form, the CDR3 reads TGTGCCAGCAGTGGGAGGTACACCGGGGAGCTGTTTTTT. Amino acid sequence: CASSGRYTGELFF.